The entry below describes one T cell receptor (beta chain). This CDR3 is also generated by other DNA sequences in the sample. The entry originates in a study of blood T cell repertoires in COVID-19. About the research overall: Collection of acute and convalescent COVID-19 samples took place in the United States, Italy and Spain.

Assay used: immunoSEQ multiplex PCR; TCRdb lists only in-frame clones, some missing. Among about 480,000 clones listed, about 91% were seen once. Seattle's cohort entered during active infection and was followed longitudinally. There are 16 residues in the CDR3. Sequenced material: peripheral blood. The V gene is TRBV21-1, the J gene TRBJ2-2; the DNA was not used to check the table's D call, TRBD1. TRBV21-1 is recorded as a pseudogene. The receptor was derived from a man younger than 35 with COVID-19, enrolled during active disease. CDR3 sequence reads: CASSTRQGANTGELFF. The CDR3 DNA reads as TGTGCCAGCAGCACCCGACAGGGGGCGAACACCGGGGAGCTGTTTTTT.